This T cell receptor beta chain was identified during a study of T cell clones after liver transplantation. Study-wide background: A pre-transplant mixed lymphocyte reaction with TCRbeta sequencing defined graft-donor-reactive clones followed in post-transplant blood.

Libraries were prepared by immunoSEQ multiplex PCR; TCRdb keeps only in-frame clonotypes and omits some of them. This repertoire shows more than 95,000 clones, roughly nine tenths found once; its top ten account for 0.8% to 0.9%. About this clone itself: Its antigen is currently unknown.

CD3+CD4+ and CD3+CD8+ cells were FACS-sorted from thawed unstimulated PBMCs. Study outcomes and limitations: A significant post-transplant drop in circulating graft-donor-reactive CD4 TCRbeta sequences occurred in most of the 8 subjects. The donor-reactive repertoire was only partly measurable in two subjects, lacking donor cells.

Germline V lookup: CDR1 MGHDK, CDR2 SYGVNS. This CDR3 spans 14 amino acids. With 5 bases removed from V and 0 bases from J, the gap between germline ends came to 11 bases. This TCR was recovered from a human patient who received a liver transplant. A share of the T cells may be of graft donor origin. The gene calls are TRBV25-1 and TRBJ2-7, with D possibly matching TRBD1 (5 bases). The source was CD4+ T cells from blood, collected 12 months after liver transplant. The CDR3 sequence: CASSPGPSSYEQYF. Here the CDR3 DNA reads TGTGCCAGCAGTCCAGGGCCTTCCTCCTACGAGCAGTACTTC.